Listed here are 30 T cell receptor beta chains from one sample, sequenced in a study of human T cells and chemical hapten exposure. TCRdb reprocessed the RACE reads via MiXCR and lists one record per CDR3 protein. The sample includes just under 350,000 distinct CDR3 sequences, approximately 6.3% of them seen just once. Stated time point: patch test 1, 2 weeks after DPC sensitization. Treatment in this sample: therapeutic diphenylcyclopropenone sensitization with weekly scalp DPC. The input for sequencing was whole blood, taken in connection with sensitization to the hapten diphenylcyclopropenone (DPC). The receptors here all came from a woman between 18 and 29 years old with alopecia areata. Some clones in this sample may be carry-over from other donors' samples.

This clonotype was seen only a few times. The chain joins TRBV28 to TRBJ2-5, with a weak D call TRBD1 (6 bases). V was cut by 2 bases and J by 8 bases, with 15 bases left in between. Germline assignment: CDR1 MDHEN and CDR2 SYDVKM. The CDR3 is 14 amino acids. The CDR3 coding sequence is TGTGCCAGCAGTTTACTTGGGACACTAGTCACCCAGTACTTC. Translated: CASSLLGTLVTQYF.

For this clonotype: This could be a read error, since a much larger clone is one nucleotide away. In nucleotides, the CDR3 is TGTGCCAGCAGTTACGCCGGACAGACCTACGAGCAGCACTTC. This encodes CASSYAGQTYEQHF. The J gene is TRBJ2-7, the V gene TRBV6-5; perhaps TRBD1 as D (6 bases). Germline-derived CDR1 and CDR2 are MNHEY and SVGAGI. There are 14 residues in the CDR3.

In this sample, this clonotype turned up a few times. CDR3 sequence reads: CSARDLTSGVTDTQYF. The CDR3 nucleotides are TGCAGTGCTAGAGATCTGACTAGCGGGGTCACAGATACGCAGTATTTT. The chain couples TRBV20-1 to TRBJ2-3, with 11 bases that match TRBD2. The ends lost 0 bases at V and 2 bases at J; junction bases unmatched: 4. The germline CDR1 and CDR2 sequences are DFQATT and SNEGSKA (reference sequence). CDR3 length equals 16 residues.

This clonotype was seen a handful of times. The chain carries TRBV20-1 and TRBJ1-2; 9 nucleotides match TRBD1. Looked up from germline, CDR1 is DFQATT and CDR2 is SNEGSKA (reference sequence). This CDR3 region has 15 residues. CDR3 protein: CSGRDRVRLNYGYTF. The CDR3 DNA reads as TGCTCCGGGAGGGACAGGGTACGACTGAACTATGGCTACACCTTC.

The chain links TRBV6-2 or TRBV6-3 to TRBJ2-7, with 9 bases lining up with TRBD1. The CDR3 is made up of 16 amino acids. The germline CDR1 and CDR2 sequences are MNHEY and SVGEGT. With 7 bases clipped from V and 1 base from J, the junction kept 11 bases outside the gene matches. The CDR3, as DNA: TGTGCCAGCAACCCTCGGGACAGGGTTGGTTCCTACGAGCAGTACTTC. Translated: CASNPRDRVGSYEQYF.

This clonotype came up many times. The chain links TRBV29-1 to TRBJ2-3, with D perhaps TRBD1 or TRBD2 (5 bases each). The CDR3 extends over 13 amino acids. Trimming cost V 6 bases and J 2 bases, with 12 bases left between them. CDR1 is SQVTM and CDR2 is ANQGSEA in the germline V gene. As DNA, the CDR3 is TGCAGCGTCGCCGGGACCCTCACAGATACGCAGTATTTT. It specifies CSVAGTLTDTQYF.

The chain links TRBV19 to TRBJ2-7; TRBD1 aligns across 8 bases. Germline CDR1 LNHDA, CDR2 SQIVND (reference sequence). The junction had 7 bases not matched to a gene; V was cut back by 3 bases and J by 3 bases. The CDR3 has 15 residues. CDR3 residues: CASSISAGGSYEQYF. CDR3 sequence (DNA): TGTGCCAGTAGTATCTCGGCAGGGGGCAGCTACGAGCAGTACTTC.

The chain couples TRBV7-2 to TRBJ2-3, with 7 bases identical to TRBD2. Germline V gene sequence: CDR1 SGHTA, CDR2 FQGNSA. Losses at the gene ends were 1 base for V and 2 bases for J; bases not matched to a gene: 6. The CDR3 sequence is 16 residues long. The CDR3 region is CASSLDGRGNTDTQYF. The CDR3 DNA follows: TGTGCCAGCAGCTTAGACGGGCGGGGGAACACAGATACGCAGTATTTT.

In DNA form, the CDR3 reads TGTGCCAGCAGTTACTCGGGCAGGGGCTACGAGCAGTACTTC. Amino acid sequence: CASSYSGRGYEQYF. V usage is TRBV6-2 or TRBV6-3 and J usage is TRBJ2-7, with D perhaps TRBD1 (6 bases). The CDR3 contains 14 residues. CDR1 and CDR2 (germline): MNHEY, SVGEGT. The V end lost 0 bases, the J end lost 3 bases, and 9 bases lay between the germline ends.

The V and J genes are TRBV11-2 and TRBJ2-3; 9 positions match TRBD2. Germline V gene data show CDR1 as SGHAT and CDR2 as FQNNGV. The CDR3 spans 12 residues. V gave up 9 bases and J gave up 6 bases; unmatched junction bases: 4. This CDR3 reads CASAGGVDTQYF. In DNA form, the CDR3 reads TGTGCCAGTGCGGGGGGGGTGGATACGCAGTATTTT.

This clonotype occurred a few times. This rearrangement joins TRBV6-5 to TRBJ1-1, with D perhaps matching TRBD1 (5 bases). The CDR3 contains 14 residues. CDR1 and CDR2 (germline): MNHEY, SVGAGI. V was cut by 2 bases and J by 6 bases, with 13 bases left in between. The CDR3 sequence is CASSYVGGVAEAFF. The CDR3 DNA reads TGTGCCAGCAGTTACGTCGGAGGGGTGGCTGAAGCTTTCTTT.

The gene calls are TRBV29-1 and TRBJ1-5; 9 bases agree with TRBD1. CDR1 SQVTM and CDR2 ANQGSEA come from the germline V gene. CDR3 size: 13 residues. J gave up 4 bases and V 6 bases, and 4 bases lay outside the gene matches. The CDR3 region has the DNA TGCAGCGTGGAGGGGACAGGGAATCAGCCCCAGCATTTT. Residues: CSVEGTGNQPQHF.

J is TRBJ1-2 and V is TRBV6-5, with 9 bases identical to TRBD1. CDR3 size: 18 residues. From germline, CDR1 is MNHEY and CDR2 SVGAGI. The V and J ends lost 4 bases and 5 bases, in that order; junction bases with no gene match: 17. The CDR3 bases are TGTGCCAGCAGTTCGGGACAGGGAAGCGTCGTATTACCGTATGGCTACACCTTC. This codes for CASSSGQGSVVLPYGYTF.

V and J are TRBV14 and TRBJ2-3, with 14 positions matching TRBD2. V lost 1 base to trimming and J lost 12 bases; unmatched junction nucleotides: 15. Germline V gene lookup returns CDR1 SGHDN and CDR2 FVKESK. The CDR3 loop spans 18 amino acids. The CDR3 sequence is CASSQARGLAGGQRTQYF. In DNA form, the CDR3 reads TGTGCCAGCAGCCAAGCCCGCGGACTAGCGGGGGGCCAACGGACCCAGTATTTT.

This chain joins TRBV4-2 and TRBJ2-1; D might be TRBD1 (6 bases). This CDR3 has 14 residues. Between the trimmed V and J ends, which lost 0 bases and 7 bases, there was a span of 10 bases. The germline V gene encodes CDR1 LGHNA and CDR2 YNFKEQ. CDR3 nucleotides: TGTGCCAGCAGCCAAGAACAGGGTGAGAATGAGCAGTTCTTC. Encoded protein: CASSQEQGENEQFF.

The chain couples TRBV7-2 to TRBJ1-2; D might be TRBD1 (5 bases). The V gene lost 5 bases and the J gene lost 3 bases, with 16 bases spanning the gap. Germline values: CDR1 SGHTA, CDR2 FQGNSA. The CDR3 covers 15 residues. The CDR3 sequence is CASSPDRDADYGYTF. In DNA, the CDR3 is TGTGCCAGCAGCCCAGACCGGGACGCTGACTATGGCTACACCTTC.

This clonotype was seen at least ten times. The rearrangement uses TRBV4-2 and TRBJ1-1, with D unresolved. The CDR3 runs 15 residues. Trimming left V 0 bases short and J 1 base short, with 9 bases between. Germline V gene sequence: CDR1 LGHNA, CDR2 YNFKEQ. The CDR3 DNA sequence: TGTGCCAGCAGCCAAGAGGCCAGAACGAACACTGAAGCTTTCTTT. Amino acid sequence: CASSQEARTNTEAFF.

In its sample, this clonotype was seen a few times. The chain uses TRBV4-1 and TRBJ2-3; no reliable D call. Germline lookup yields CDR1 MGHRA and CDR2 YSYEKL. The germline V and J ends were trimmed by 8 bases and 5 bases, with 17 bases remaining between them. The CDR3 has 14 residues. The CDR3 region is CASGSRATGDTQYF. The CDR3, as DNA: TGCGCCAGCGGAAGCCGGGCAACGGGAGATACGCAGTATTTT.

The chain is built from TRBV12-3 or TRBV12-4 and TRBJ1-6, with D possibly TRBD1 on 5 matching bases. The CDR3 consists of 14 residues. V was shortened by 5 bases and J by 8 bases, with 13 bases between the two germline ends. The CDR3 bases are TGTGCCAGCAGTCCGGGGGGTACGGATTCACCCCTCCACTTT. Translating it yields CASSPGGTDSPLHF.

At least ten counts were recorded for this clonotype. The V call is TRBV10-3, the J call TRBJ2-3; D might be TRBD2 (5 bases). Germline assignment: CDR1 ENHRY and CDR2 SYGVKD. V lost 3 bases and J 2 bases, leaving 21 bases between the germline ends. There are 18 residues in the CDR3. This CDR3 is CAISERISEDGSTDTQYF. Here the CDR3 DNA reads TGTGCCATCAGTGAAAGAATATCGGAGGACGGGTCCACAGATACGCAGTATTTT.

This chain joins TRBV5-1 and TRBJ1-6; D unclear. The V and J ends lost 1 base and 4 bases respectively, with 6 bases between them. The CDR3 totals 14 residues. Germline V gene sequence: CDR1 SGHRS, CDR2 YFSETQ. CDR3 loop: CASSLTDYNSPLHF. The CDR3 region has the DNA TGCGCCAGCAGCTTGACGGATTATAATTCACCCCTCCACTTT.

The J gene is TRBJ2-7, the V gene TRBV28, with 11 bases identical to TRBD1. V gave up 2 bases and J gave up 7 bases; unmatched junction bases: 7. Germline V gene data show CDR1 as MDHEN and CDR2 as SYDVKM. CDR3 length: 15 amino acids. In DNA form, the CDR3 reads TGTGCCAGCAGTTTAAGCGGACAGGGGGCGCGGGAGCAGTACTTC. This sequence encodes CASSLSGQGAREQYF.

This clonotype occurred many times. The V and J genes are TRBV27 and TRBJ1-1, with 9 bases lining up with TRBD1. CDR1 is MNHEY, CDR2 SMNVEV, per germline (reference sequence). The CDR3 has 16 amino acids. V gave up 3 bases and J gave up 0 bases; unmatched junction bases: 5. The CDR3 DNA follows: TGTGCCAGCAGTTTTTTGGACAGGGGACTGAACACTGAAGCTTTCTTT. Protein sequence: CASSFLDRGLNTEAFF.

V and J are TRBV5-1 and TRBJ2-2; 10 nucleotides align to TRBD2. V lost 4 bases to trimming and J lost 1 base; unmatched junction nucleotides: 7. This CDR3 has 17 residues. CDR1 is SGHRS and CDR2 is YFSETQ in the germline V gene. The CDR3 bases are TGCGCCAGCAGCCCGCGACTAGCGGGCCGGAACACCGGGGAGCTGTTTTTT. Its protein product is CASSPRLAGRNTGELFF.

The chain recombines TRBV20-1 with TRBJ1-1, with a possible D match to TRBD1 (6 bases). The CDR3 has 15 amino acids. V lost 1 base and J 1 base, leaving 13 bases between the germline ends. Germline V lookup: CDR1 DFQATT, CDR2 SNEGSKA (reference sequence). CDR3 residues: CSARGEGQPNTEAFF. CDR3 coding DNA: TGCAGTGCTAGAGGGGAAGGACAGCCGAACACTGAAGCTTTCTTT.

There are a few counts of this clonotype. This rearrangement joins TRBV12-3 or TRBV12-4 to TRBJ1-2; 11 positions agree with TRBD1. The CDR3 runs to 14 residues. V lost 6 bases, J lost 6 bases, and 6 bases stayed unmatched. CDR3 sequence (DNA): TGTGCCAGCAGGGTAGGACAGGGGGCGGATGGCTACACCTTC. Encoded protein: CASRVGQGADGYTF.

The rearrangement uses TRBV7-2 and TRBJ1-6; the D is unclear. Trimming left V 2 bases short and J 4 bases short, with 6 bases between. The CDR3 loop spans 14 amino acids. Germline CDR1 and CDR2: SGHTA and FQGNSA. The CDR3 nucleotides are TGTGCCAGCAGCTTATCCGGATATAATTCACCCCTCCACTTT. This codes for CASSLSGYNSPLHF.

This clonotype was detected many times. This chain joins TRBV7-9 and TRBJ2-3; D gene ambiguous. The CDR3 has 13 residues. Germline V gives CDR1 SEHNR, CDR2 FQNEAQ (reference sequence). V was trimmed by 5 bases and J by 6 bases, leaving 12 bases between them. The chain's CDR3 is CASSRIEEDTQYF. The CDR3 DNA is TGTGCCAGCAGCAGAATCGAGGAGGATACGCAGTATTTT. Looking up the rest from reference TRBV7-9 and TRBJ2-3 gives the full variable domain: DTGVSQNPRHKITKRGQNVTFRCDPISEHNRLYWYRQTLGQGPEFLTYFQNEAQLEKSRLLSDRFSAERPKGSFSTLEIQRTEQGDSAMYLCASSRIEEDTQYFGPGTRLTVL.

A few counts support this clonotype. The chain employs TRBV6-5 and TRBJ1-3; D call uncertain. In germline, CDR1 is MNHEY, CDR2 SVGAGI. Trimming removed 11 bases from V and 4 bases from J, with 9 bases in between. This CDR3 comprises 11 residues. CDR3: CAAGRGNTIYF. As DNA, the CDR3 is TGTGCCGCCGGACGAGGAAACACCATATATTTT.

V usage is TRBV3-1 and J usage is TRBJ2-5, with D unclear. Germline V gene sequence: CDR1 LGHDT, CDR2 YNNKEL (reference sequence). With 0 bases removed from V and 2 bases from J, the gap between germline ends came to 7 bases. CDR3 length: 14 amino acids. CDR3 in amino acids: CASSQDPDQETQYF. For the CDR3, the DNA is TGTGCCAGCAGCCAAGATCCGGATCAAGAGACCCAGTACTTC.